The entry that follows covers one TCR beta chain sequence. The antigen is undetermined. This sample stems from a study of T cells after yellow fever vaccination. Overall study: The fractions with low cell numbers were processed using SMART-Seq v4 Ultra Low Input. General study results and limits: FACS-sorted repertoires could contain abundant clonotypes contaminating from the bulk population. The booster saw the reappearance of most primary-vaccination clones (roughly 96% CD4, 88% CD8). When the response was secondary, it was weaker but reached its peak faster, day 5 versus 15.

CDR1 and CDR2 (germline): LNHDA, SQIVND (reference sequence). This CDR3 is built from 14 residues. With 6 bases removed from V and 2 bases from J, the gap between germline ends came to 14 bases. TCRdb independently ran MiXCR on the 5' RACE reads; one entry per CDR3 protein. This sample yields hundreds of thousands of distinct CDR3 sequences, of which 6% to 8% are seen a single time; around 16% belongs to the top ten. This chain connects TRBV19 to TRBJ2-7; TRBD1 might be the D (6 bases). This receptor was taken from a man aged 25-45 years who received the YFV17D yellow fever vaccine. The sample in question was PBMCs, obtained 5 days after the yellow fever booster vaccination. CDR3 sequence reads: CASRDWDTPYEQYF. CDR3 DNA sequence: TGTGCCAGTAGAGACTGGGACACTCCCTACGAGCAGTACTTC.